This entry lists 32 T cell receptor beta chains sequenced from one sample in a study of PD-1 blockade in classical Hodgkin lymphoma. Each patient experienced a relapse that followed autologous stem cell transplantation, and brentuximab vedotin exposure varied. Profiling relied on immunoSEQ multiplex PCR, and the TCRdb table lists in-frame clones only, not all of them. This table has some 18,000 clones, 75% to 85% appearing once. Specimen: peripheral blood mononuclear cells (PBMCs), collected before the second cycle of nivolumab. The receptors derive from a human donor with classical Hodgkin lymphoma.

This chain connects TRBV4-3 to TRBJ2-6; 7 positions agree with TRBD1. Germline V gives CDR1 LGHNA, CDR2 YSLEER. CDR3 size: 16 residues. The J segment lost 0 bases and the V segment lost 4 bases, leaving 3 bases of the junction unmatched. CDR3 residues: CASSRDSYSGANVLTF. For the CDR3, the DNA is TGCGCCAGCAGCCGGGACAGCTACTCTGGGGCCAACGTCCTGACTTTC.

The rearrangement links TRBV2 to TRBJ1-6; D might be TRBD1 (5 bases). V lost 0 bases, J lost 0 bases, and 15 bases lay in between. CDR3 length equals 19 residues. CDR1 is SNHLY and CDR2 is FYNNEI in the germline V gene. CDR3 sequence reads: CASSEALRWGSSYNSPLHF. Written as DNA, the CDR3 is TGTGCCAGCAGTGAAGCGCTTCGTTGGGGCAGCTCCTATAATTCACCCCTCCACTTT.

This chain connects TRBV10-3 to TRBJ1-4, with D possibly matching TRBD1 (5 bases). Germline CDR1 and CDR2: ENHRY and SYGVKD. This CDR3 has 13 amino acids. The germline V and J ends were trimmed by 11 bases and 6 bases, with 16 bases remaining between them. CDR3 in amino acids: CAVGGGADEKLFF. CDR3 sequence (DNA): TGTGCCGTCGGCGGCGGGGCCGATGAAAAACTGTTTTTT.

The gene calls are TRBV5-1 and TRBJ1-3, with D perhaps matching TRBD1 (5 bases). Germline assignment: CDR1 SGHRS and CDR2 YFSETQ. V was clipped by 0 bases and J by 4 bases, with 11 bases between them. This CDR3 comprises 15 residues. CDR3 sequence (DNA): TGCGCCAGCAGCTTGGAAGGAGGGACCGGAAACACCATATATTTT. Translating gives CASSLEGGTGNTIYF.

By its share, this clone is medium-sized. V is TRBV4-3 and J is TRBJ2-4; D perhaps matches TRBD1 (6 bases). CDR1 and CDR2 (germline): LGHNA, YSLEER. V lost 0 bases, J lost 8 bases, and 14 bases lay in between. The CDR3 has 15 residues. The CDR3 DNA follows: TGCGCCAGCAGCCAAGACGGGACACGGCTTGACATTCAGTACTTC. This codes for CASSQDGTRLDIQYF.

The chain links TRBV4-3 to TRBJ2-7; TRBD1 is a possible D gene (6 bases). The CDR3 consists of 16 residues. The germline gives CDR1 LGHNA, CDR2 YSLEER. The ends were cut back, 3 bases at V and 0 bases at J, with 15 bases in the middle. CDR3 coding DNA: TGCGCCAGCAGCCACACTCAGGGGACAAGCTCCTACGAGCAGTACTTC. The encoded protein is CASSHTQGTSSYEQYF.

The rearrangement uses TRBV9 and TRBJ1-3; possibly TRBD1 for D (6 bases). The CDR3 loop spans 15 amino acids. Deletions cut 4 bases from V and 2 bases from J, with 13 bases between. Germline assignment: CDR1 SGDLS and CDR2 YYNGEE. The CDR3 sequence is CASSPNRDPGNTIYF. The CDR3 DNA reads TGTGCCAGCAGCCCAAACAGGGATCCTGGAAACACCATATATTTT.

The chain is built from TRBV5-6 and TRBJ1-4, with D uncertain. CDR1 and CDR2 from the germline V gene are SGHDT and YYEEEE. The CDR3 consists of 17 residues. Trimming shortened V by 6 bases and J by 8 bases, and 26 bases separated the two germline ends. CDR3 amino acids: CASTVREITPLGEKLFF. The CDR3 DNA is TGTGCCAGCACCGTCCGGGAGATAACCCCTCTTGGGGAAAAACTGTTTTTT.

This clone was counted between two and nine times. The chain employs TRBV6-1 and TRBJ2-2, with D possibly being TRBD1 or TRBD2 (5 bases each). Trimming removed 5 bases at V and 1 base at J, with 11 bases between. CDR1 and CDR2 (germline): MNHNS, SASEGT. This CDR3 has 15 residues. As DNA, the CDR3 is TGTGCCAGCAGTCTCGGGGCAGGGAACACCGGGGAGCTGTTTTTT. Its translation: CASSLGAGNTGELFF.

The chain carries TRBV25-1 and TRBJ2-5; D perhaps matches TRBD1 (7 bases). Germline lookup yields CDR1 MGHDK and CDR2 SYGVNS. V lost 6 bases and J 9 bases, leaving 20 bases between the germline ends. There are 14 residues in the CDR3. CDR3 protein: CASRRAGGLEAQYF. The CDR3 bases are TGTGCCAGCAGAAGGGCAGGGGGGTTGGAAGCCCAGTACTTC.

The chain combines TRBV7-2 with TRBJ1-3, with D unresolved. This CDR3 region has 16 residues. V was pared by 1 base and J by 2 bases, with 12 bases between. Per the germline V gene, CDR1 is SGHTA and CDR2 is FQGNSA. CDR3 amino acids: CASSLEGSRPGNTIYF. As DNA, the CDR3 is TGTGCCAGCAGCTTAGAGGGTAGCAGGCCTGGAAACACCATATATTTT.

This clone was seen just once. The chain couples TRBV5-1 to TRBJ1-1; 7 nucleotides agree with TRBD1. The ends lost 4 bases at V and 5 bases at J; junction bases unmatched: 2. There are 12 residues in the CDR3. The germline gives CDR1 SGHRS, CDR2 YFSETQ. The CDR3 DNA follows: TGCGCCAGCAGCGCGACAGGGACTGAAGCTTTCTTT. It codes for CASSATGTEAFF.

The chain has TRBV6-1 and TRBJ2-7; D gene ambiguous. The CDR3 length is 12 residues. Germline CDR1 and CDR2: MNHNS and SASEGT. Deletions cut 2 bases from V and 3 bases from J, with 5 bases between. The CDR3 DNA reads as TGTGCCAGCAGTGAATGGAGCTACGAGCAGTACTTC. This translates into CASSEWSYEQYF.

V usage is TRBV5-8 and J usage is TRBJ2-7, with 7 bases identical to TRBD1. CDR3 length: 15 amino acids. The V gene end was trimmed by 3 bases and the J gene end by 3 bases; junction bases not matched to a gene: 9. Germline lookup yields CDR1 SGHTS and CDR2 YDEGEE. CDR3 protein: CASSSGQAWGYEQYF. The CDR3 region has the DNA TGTGCCAGCAGCTCCGGACAGGCCTGGGGCTACGAGCAGTACTTC.

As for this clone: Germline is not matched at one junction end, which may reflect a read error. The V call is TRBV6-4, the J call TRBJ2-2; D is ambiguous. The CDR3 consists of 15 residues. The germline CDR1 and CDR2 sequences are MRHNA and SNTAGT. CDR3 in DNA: TGTGCCAGCAGTTACTCGAAACAGAACACCGGGGAGCTGTTTTTT. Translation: CASSYSKQNTGELFF.

The CDR3 DNA follows: TGTGCCAGCAGCCCGGGACAGGGAACAGATACGCAGTATTTT. Residues: CASSPGQGTDTQYF. The chain combines TRBV7-2 with TRBJ2-3; 9 positions match TRBD1. Trimming at V came to 5 bases and at J to 3 bases, leaving 3 bases not matched to a gene. The CDR3 spans 14 residues. The germline gives CDR1 SGHTA, CDR2 FQGNSA.

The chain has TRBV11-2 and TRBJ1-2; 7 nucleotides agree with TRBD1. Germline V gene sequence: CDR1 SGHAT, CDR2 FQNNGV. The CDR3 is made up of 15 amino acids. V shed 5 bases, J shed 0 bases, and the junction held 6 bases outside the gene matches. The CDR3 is CASSAWDRPNYGYTF. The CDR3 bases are TGTGCCAGCAGCGCGTGGGACAGACCTAACTATGGCTACACCTTC.

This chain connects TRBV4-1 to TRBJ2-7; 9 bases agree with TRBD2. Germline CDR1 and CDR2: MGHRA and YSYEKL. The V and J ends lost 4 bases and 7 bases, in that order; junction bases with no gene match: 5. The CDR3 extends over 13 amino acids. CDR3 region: CASSPRLAEEQYF. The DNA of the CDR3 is TGCGCCAGCAGCCCACGACTAGCGGAGGAGCAGTACTTC.

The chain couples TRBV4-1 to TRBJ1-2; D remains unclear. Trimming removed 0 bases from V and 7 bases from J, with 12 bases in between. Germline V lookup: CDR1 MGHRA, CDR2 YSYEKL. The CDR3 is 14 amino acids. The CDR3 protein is CASSQDPSRGGYTF. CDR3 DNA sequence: TGCGCCAGCAGCCAAGATCCATCCCGGGGTGGCTACACCTTC.

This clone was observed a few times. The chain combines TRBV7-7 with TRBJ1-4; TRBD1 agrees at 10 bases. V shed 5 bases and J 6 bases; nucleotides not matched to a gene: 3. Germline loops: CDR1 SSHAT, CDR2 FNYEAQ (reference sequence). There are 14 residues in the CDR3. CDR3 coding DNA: TGTGCCAGCAGCCCCGGGACAGGGGATGAAAAACTGTTTTTT. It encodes CASSPGTGDEKLFF.

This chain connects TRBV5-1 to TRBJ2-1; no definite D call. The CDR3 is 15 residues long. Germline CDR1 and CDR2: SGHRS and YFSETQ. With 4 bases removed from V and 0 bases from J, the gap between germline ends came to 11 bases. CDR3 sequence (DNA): TGCGCCAGCAGCACAGCACTAAGCTCCTACAATGAGCAGTTCTTC. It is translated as CASSTALSSYNEQFF.

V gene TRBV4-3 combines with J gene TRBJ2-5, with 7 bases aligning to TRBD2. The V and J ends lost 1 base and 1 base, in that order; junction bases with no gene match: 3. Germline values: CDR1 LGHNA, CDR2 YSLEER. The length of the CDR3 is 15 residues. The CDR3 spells CASSQVLASQETQYF. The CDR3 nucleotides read TGCGCCAGCAGCCAAGTACTAGCGAGCCAAGAGACCCAGTACTTC.

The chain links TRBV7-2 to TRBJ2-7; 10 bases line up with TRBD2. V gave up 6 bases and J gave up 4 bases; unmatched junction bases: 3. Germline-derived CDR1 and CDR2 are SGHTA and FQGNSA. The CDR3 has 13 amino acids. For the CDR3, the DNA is TGTGCCAGCAGGAGGACTAGCGGTTACGAGCAGTACTTC. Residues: CASRRTSGYEQYF.

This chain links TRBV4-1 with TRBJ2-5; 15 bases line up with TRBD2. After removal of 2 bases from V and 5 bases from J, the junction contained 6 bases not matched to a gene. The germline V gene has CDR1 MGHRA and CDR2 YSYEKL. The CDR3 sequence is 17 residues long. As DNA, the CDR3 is TGCGCCAGCAGCCAAATTATGGGGACTAGCGGGAGGGAGACCCAGTACTTC. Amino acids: CASSQIMGTSGRETQYF.

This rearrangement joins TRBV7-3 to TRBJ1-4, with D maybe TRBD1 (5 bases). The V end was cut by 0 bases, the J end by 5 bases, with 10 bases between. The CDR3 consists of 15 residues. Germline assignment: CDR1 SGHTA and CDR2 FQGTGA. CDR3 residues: CASSLTGGGNEKLFF. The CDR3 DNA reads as TGTGCCAGCAGCTTAACTGGGGGTGGGAATGAAAAACTGTTTTTT. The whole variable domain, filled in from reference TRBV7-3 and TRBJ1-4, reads GAGVSQTPSNKVTEKGKYVELRCDPISGHTALYWYRQSLGQGPEFLIYFQGTGAADDSGLPNDRFFAVRPEGSVSTLKIQRTERGDSAVYLCASSLTGGGNEKLFFGSGTQLSVL.

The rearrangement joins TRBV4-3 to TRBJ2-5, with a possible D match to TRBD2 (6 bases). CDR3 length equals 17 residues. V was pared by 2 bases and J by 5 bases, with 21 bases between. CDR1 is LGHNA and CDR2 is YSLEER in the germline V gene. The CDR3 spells CASSQFSSGIGGETQYF. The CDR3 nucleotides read TGCGCCAGCAGCCAATTCAGTAGCGGCATAGGAGGGGAGACCCAGTACTTC.

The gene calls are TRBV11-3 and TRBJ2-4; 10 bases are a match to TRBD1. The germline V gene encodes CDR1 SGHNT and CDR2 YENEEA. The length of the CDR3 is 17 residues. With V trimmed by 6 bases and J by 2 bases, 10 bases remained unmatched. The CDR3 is CASSYRDRGRSKNIQYF. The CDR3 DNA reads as TGTGCCAGCAGTTACCGGGACAGGGGTCGATCCAAAAACATTCAGTACTTC.

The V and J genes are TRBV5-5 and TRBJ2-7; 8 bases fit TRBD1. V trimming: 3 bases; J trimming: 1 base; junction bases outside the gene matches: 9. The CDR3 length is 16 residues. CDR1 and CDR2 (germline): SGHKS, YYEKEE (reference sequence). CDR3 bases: TGTGCCAGCAGCTCGAGGGACAGGCTAGTTTCCTACGAGCAGTACTTC. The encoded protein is CASSSRDRLVSYEQYF. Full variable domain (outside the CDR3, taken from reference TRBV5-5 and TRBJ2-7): DAGVTQSPTHLIKTRGQQVTLRCSPISGHKSVSWYQQVLGQGPQFIFQYYEKEERGRGNFPDRFSARQFPNYSSELNVNALLLGDSALYLCASSSRDRLVSYEQYFGPGTRLTVT.

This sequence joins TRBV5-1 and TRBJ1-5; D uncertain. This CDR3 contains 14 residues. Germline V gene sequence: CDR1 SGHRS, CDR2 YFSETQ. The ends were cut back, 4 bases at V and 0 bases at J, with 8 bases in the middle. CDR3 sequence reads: CASSLGSSNQPQHF. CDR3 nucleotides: TGCGCCAGCAGCCTCGGGAGTAGCAATCAGCCCCAGCATTTT.

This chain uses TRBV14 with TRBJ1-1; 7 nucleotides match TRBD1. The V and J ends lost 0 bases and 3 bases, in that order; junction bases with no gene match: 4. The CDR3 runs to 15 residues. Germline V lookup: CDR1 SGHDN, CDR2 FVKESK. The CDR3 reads CASSQDTGVDTEAFF. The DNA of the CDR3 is TGTGCCAGCAGCCAAGACACAGGGGTGGACACTGAAGCTTTCTTT.

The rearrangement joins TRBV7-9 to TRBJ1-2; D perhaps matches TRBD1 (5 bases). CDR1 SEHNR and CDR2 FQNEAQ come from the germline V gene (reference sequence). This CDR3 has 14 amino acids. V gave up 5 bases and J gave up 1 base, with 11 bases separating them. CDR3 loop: CASSLSRVNYGYTF. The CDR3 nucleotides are TGTGCCAGCAGCCTAAGCAGGGTTAACTATGGCTACACCTTC. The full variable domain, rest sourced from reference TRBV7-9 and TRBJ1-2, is DTGVSQNPRHKITKRGQNVTFRCDPISEHNRLYWYRQTLGQGPEFLTYFQNEAQLEKSRLLSDRFSAERPKGSFSTLEIQRTEQGDSAMYLCASSLSRVNYGYTFGSGTRLTVV.

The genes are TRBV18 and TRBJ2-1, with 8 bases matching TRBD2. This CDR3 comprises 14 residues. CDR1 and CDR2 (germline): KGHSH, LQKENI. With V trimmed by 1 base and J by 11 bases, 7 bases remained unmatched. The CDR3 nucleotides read TGTGCCAGCTCACCACGAGATAGCGGGATAAAGCAGTTCTTC. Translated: CASSPRDSGIKQFF.